The 22 T cell receptor beta chains given below trace back to one sample, sequenced in a study of shared clonotypes between healthy human individuals. Clones were sequenced by immunoSEQ multiplex PCR, and TCRdb holds only the in-frame ones, with some missing. The table has about 340,000 clones, around 79% seen once. Input material: memory CD4+ T cells sorted from blood. Subset reported: CD45RA-negative fraction. These receptors originate from a man in his thirties or forties in good health.

The V and J genes are TRBV11-2 and TRBJ1-3; no reliable D call. The CDR3 runs 15 residues. Trimming cost V 5 bases and J 1 base, with 12 bases left between them. Germline CDR1 is SGHAT and CDR2 is FQNNGV. DNA of the CDR3: TGTGCCAGCAGCCAACGAGGGTCGTCTGGAAACACCATATATTTT. Its translation is CASSQRGSSGNTIYF.

The rearrangement links TRBV5-1 to TRBJ2-7; 16 bases agree with TRBD2. V lost 3 bases and J lost 3; bases outside the gene matches: 12. The CDR3 loop spans 19 amino acids. CDR1 and CDR2 (germline): SGHRS, YFSETQ. The CDR3 here is CASSSGLAGGQRHFYEQYF. The CDR3, as DNA: TGCGCCAGCAGCTCGGGACTAGCGGGAGGGCAACGCCACTTCTACGAGCAGTACTTC.

This clone is a singleton in its sample. The J gene is TRBJ2-7, the V gene TRBV2; 14 bases map to TRBD2. This CDR3 has 15 amino acids. The V gene end was trimmed by 3 bases and the J gene end by 12 bases; junction bases not matched to a gene: 10. Germline V gives CDR1 SNHLY, CDR2 FYNNEI. CDR3 DNA sequence: TGTGCCAGCAGTGACATCGGGACTAGCGGGAGTCGTATGTACTTC. Its protein product is CASSDIGTSGSRMYF.

The chain recombines TRBV28 with TRBJ1-5; D ambiguous. The CDR3 loop spans 15 amino acids. V was pared by 7 bases and J by 0 bases, with 13 bases between. Germline loops: CDR1 MDHEN, CDR2 SYDVKM. The CDR3 protein is CASTPVGGSNQPQHF. CDR3 DNA sequence: TGTGCCAGCACCCCCGTCGGTGGTAGCAATCAGCCCCAGCATTTT.

The chain employs TRBV5-1 and TRBJ2-3, with D tentatively TRBD2 (6 bases). The V gene's germline CDR1 is SGHRS and CDR2 YFSETQ. V was clipped by 1 base and J by 2 bases, with 11 bases between them. CDR3 size: 15 residues. The CDR3 region is CASSLTGVPTDTQYF. Here the CDR3 DNA reads TGCGCCAGCAGCTTGACGGGAGTACCCACAGATACGCAGTATTTT. Looking up the rest from reference TRBV5-1 and TRBJ2-3 gives the full variable domain: KAGVTQTPRYLIKTRGQQVTLSCSPISGHRSVSWYQQTPGQGLQFLFEYFSETQRNKGNFPGRFSGRQFSNSRSEMNVSTLELGDSALYLCASSLTGVPTDTQYFGPGTRLTVL.

The chain couples TRBV6-6 to TRBJ1-1; tentatively, D is TRBD1 (6 bases). Germline V CDR1 and CDR2: MNHNY, SVGAGI (reference sequence). V lost 7 bases and J lost 1, with 10 bases in between. This CDR3 spans 13 amino acids. CDR3 sequence: CASNVQGNTEAFF. CDR3 in DNA: TGTGCCAGCAACGTACAGGGGAACACTGAAGCTTTCTTT.

The rearrangement joins TRBV28 to TRBJ1-5; 8 bases fit TRBD1. CDR3 length: 14 amino acids. V trimming: 6 bases; J trimming: 12 bases; junction bases outside the gene matches: 13. From germline, CDR1 is MDHEN and CDR2 SYDVKM. The CDR3 DNA is TGTGCCAGCAGGCCAGGGGGCTCCTTGCGGGTCCAGCATTTT. As protein: CASRPGGSLRVQHF. The full variable domain, rest sourced from reference TRBV28 and TRBJ1-5, is DVKVTQSSRYLVKRTGEKVFLECVQDMDHENMFWYRQDPGLGLRLIYFSYDVKMKEKGDIPEGYSVSREKKERFSLILESASTNQTSMYLCASRPGGSLRVQHFGDGTRLSIL.

This chain links TRBV20-1 with TRBJ2-7; D not certain. The V gene lost 6 bases and the J gene lost 0 bases, with 6 bases spanning the gap. Looked up from germline, CDR1 is DFQATT and CDR2 is SNEGSKA (reference sequence). This CDR3 spans 11 amino acids. This CDR3 is CSAYDSYEQYF. CDR3 DNA sequence: TGCAGTGCCTACGACTCCTACGAGCAGTACTTC.

The V gene is TRBV11-3, the J gene TRBJ1-2; no reliable D call. The CDR3 contains 13 residues. Germline CDR1 SGHNT, CDR2 YENEEA. The V and J ends lost 3 bases and 6 bases respectively, with 11 bases between them. The CDR3 spells CASSFGHTDGYTF. Here the CDR3 DNA reads TGTGCCAGCAGCTTTGGCCACACTGATGGCTACACCTTC. Combining the CDR3 with reference TRBV11-3 and TRBJ1-2 gives the whole variable domain EAGVVQSPRYKIIEKKQPVAFWCNPISGHNTLYWYLQNLGQGPELLIRYENEEAVDDSQLPKDRFSAERLKGVDSTLKIQPAELGDSAVYLCASSFGHTDGYTFGSGTRLTVV.

The CDR3 nucleotides are TGTGCCAGCAGGTGGGGCGGGGAGACCCAGTACTTC. The encoded protein is CASRWGGETQYF. This sequence joins TRBV5-6 and TRBJ2-5, with D possibly called TRBD1 or TRBD2 (5 bases each). V was pared by 5 bases and J by 5 bases, with 10 bases between. Per germline, CDR1 SGHDT and CDR2 YYEEEE. The CDR3 runs 12 residues.

The V call is TRBV19, the J call TRBJ2-6; 9 nucleotides line up with TRBD1. Per germline, CDR1 LNHDA and CDR2 SQIVND (reference sequence). This CDR3 is built from 18 residues. J was trimmed by 3 bases and V by 3 bases; bases with no gene match: 9. The CDR3 protein is CASSIMGQGFGGANVLTF. The DNA for the CDR3 is TGTGCCAGTAGTATTATGGGACAGGGATTTGGTGGGGCCAACGTCCTGACTTTC.

The rearrangement joins TRBV18 to TRBJ1-5; D gene unclear. Germline values: CDR1 KGHSH, CDR2 LQKENI. The germline V and J ends were trimmed by 0 bases and 11 bases, with 11 bases remaining between them. The length of the CDR3 is 13 residues. For the CDR3, the DNA is TGTGCCAGCTCACCACCGCCCCCGGGAGCCCAGCATTTT. It codes for CASSPPPPGAQHF.

In this sample, this clone turned up a few times. The CDR3 nucleotides read TGTGCCAGCAGTGAAGTGGCTTACAATGAGCAGTTCTTC. This sequence encodes CASSEVAYNEQFF. V gene TRBV2 combines with J gene TRBJ2-1; D uncertain. The V and J ends lost 1 base and 4 bases respectively, with 5 bases between them. Per the germline V gene, CDR1 is SNHLY and CDR2 is FYNNEI. The CDR3 extends over 13 amino acids.

The chain has TRBV27 and TRBJ1-2, with a tentative D call TRBD1 (5 bases). CDR1 MNHEY and CDR2 SMNVEV come from the germline V gene (reference sequence). This CDR3 is 13 amino acids long. Deletions cut 5 bases from V and 2 bases from J, with 9 bases between. The CDR3 loop is CASSGWGNYGYTF. In DNA, the CDR3 is TGTGCCAGCAGTGGATGGGGGAACTATGGCTACACCTTC.

The chain combines TRBV7-9 with TRBJ1-1; D is uncertain. The CDR3 loop spans 15 amino acids. Germline V gives CDR1 SEHNR, CDR2 FQNEAQ (reference sequence). Trimming took off 4 bases at V and 3 bases at J, with 15 bases between the two ends. DNA of the CDR3: TGTGCCAGCAGCTCATACACGGGCCTGGACACTGAAGCTTTCTTT. Translating it yields CASSSYTGLDTEAFF.

The CDR3 region is CASSYSTLPRGEQYF. CDR3 in DNA: TGTGCCAGCAGTTACTCCACCCTCCCCAGAGGGGAGCAGTACTTC. The rearrangement links TRBV6-5 to TRBJ2-7; possibly TRBD2 for D (5 bases). Trimming took 0 bases from V and 7 from J, leaving 16 bases between them. Germline V gene lookup returns CDR1 MNHEY and CDR2 SVGAGI. CDR3 length: 15 residues.

The chain is built from TRBV7-9 and TRBJ2-1, with 9 bases lining up with TRBD2. The CDR3 sequence is 14 residues long. Germline V gene data show CDR1 as SEHNR and CDR2 as FQNEAQ (reference sequence). The junction had 6 bases not matched to a gene; V was cut back by 2 bases and J by 10 bases. In DNA form, the CDR3 reads TGTGCCAGCAGCTTAATGACTCTAGCGGGAGAGCAGTTCTTC. Translating gives CASSLMTLAGEQFF.

The gene calls are TRBV19 and TRBJ1-2; D possibly corresponds to TRBD1 (6 bases). The length of the CDR3 is 13 residues. V was clipped by 6 bases and J by 7 bases, with 15 bases between them. Germline CDR1 is LNHDA and CDR2 is SQIVND (reference sequence). The chain's CDR3 is CASREGGRSGYTF. In DNA form, the CDR3 reads TGTGCCAGTAGAGAGGGGGGCCGGTCTGGCTACACCTTC.

This chain joins TRBV5-4 and TRBJ2-2; 7 bases fit TRBD2. The CDR3 sequence is 16 residues long. Germline CDR1 is SGHNT and CDR2 is YYREEE (reference sequence). The V and J ends lost 4 bases and 4 bases, in that order; junction bases with no gene match: 10. CDR3 loop: CASSPAGRVATGELFF. The DNA for the CDR3 is TGTGCCAGCAGCCCCGCGGGGAGGGTCGCCACCGGGGAGCTGTTTTTT.

This sequence joins TRBV11-2 and TRBJ1-2; D remains ambiguous. Germline V CDR1 and CDR2: SGHAT, FQNNGV. V dropped 5 bases and J dropped 2 bases, with 9 bases sitting between them. This CDR3 is built from 13 residues. The CDR3 loop reads CASSRVSNYGYTF. In DNA, the CDR3 is TGTGCCAGCAGCCGGGTTTCCAACTATGGCTACACCTTC.

CDR3 region: CASSLGDRGNTIYF. The CDR3 coding sequence is TGTGCCAGCAGCTTAGGGGACAGGGGAAACACCATATATTTT. The chain links TRBV7-8 to TRBJ1-3; 8 bases are shared with TRBD1. V shed 1 base, J shed 4 bases, and the junction held 0 bases outside the gene matches. This CDR3 is 14 amino acids long. Germline CDR1 SGHVS, CDR2 FQNEAQ.

This rearrangement joins TRBV29-1 to TRBJ2-1; D remains ambiguous. V was trimmed by 0 bases and J by 11 bases, leaving 8 bases between them. CDR1 and CDR2 from the germline V gene are SQVTM and ANQGSEA. This CDR3 is built from 11 residues. The DNA for the CDR3 is TGCAGCGTTGAAGATTACCCCAAGCAGTTCTTC. This codes for CSVEDYPKQFF.